Shown below are 15 T cell receptor beta chains from a single sample sequenced in a study of shared clonotypes between healthy human individuals. Repertoires were generated with immunoSEQ multiplex PCR, while TCRdb's copy carries only in-frame clones and drops some. This sample has about 2.1 million clones; 93% occur once, and the top ten carry approximately 1.7%. The naive CD8 subset, CD45RO-negative cells positively selected for CCR7, excluded terminally differentiated effector memory CD45RA+ cells. The sequenced material came from naive CD8+ T cells from PBMCs. All receptors derive from a young man in good health. Some clones in this sample may be carry-over from other donors' samples.

As DNA, the CDR3 is TGTGCCAGCAGTTTTATAGGATCTAATGAAAAACTGTTTTTT. As protein: CASSFIGSNEKLFF. V gene TRBV27 combines with J gene TRBJ1-4; unclear D gene. Germline V gene lookup returns CDR1 MNHEY and CDR2 SMNVEV (reference sequence). There are 14 residues in the CDR3. V lost 3 bases and J lost 3, with 8 bases in between.

As for this clone: At one end, the junction sequence differs from germline, possibly due to a read error. V usage is TRBV2 and J usage is TRBJ2-5; tentatively, D is TRBD1 or TRBD2 (5 bases each). CDR1 SNHLY and CDR2 FYNNEI come from the germline V gene. The CDR3 totals 17 residues. CDR3 bases: TGTGCCAACAGTGAGATGTTGGGGACCCGTGAACAAGAGACCCAGTACTTC. Protein: CANSEMLGTREQETQYF.

As for this clone: This specimen includes other DNA sequences encoding the same CDR3. The J gene is TRBJ2-2, the V gene TRBV7-9; unclear D gene. Trimming left V 0 bases short and J 3 bases short, with 5 bases between. This CDR3 spans 14 amino acids. Per germline, CDR1 SEHNR and CDR2 FQNEAQ (reference sequence). The CDR3 is CASSLALYTGELFF. Written as DNA, the CDR3 is TGTGCCAGCAGCTTAGCGTTATACACCGGGGAGCTGTTTTTT.

Notes on this clone: This sample also contains other DNA sequences that code for the same CDR3. The chain joins TRBV27 to TRBJ2-7, with TRBD2 matching over 8 bases. The V gene end was trimmed by 2 bases and the J gene end by 3 bases; junction bases not matched to a gene: 3. The CDR3 is 14 amino acids. The germline gives CDR1 MNHEY, CDR2 SMNVEV (reference sequence). The CDR3 is CASSLSAGGYEQYF. In DNA form, the CDR3 reads TGTGCCAGCAGTTTAAGCGCGGGGGGCTACGAGCAGTACTTC.

V usage is TRBV5-6 and J usage is TRBJ2-2; unclear D gene. Between the trimmed V and J ends, which lost 4 bases and 6 bases, there was a span of 10 bases. Germline assignment: CDR1 SGHDT and CDR2 YYEEEE. This CDR3 region has 13 residues. The CDR3 DNA is TGTGCCAGCAGCCCCTCCCGGGCCGGGGAGCTGTTTTTT. The encoded protein is CASSPSRAGELFF.

The chain recombines TRBV9 with TRBJ1-3, with D unresolved. CDR1 and CDR2 (germline): SGDLS, YYNGEE. The CDR3 consists of 13 residues. V was shortened by 7 bases and J by 0 bases, with 8 bases between the two germline ends. Written as DNA, the CDR3 is TGTGCCAGCTCGATTGGCTCTGGAAACACCATATATTTT. Amino acids: CASSIGSGNTIYF.

The chain recombines TRBV23-1 with TRBJ2-1; 11 bases align to TRBD2. TRBV23-1 is an ORF, with its function uncertain. The J segment lost 4 bases and the V segment lost 2 bases, leaving 22 bases of the junction unmatched. This CDR3 region has 22 residues. The CDR3 DNA sequence: TGCGCCAGCAGTCAAGTACTAGCGGGAGTTTTAGTAGGCTCAGGACATTACAATGAGCAGTTCTTC. It codes for CASSQVLAGVLVGSGHYNEQFF.

This chain links TRBV4-3 with TRBJ2-6, with D perhaps TRBD2 (5 bases). Germline V gene data show CDR1 as LGHNA and CDR2 as YSLEER. The V gene lost 0 bases and the J gene lost 0 bases, with 6 bases spanning the gap. CDR3 size: 16 residues. The CDR3 DNA follows: TGCGCCAGCAGCCAAGATCGGGGCTCTGGGGCCAACGTCCTGACTTTC. It encodes CASSQDRGSGANVLTF.

The chain carries TRBV14 and TRBJ2-7; the match to TRBD1 covers 9 bases. This CDR3 has 16 amino acids. The germline V gene encodes CDR1 SGHDN and CDR2 FVKESK. Unmatched junction bases numbered 9, after V lost 2 bases and J lost 4 bases. In nucleotides, the CDR3 is TGTGCCAGCAGCCAATCGTTCGGGACAGGGATATACGAGCAGTACTTC. Translated: CASSQSFGTGIYEQYF.

This clone was detected only once. The gene calls are TRBV7-9 and TRBJ2-1, with D unclear. This CDR3 is built from 13 residues. Germline assignment: CDR1 SEHNR and CDR2 FQNEAQ (reference sequence). V dropped 3 bases and J dropped 4 bases, with 7 bases sitting between them. The CDR3 reads CASSFMGYNEQFF. Here the CDR3 DNA reads TGTGCCAGCAGCTTTATGGGGTACAATGAGCAGTTCTTC.

A single count supports this clone. The chain is built from TRBV19 and TRBJ2-2; D is unresolved. Germline-derived CDR1 and CDR2 are LNHDA and SQIVND (reference sequence). The CDR3 covers 15 residues. V was clipped by 3 bases and J by 5 bases, with 13 bases between them. Here the CDR3 reads CASSIEIAWTGELFF. In DNA, the CDR3 is TGTGCCAGTAGTATCGAAATAGCTTGGACCGGGGAGCTGTTTTTT.

The chain links TRBV7-8 to TRBJ2-1; TRBD2 matches at 8 bases. V trimming: 1 base; J trimming: 4 bases; junction bases outside the gene matches: 6. The CDR3 is 16 amino acids. Per the germline V gene, CDR1 is SGHVS and CDR2 is FQNEAQ. CDR3 protein: CASSLDPSGRYNEQFF. As DNA, the CDR3 is TGTGCCAGCAGCTTAGATCCTAGCGGGCGATACAATGAGCAGTTCTTC.

The chain carries TRBV7-3 and TRBJ2-2; 16 bases align to TRBD2. The germline gives CDR1 SGHTA, CDR2 FQGTGA. Trimming at V came to 5 bases and at J to 5 bases, leaving 11 bases not matched to a gene. The CDR3 loop spans 19 amino acids. The CDR3 DNA is TGTGCCAGCAGCGTACCGGGACTAGCGGGAGGGCCGGGGACCGGGGAGCTGTTTTTT. This sequence encodes CASSVPGLAGGPGTGELFF.

The V gene is TRBV10-2, the J gene TRBJ2-7; D ambiguous. The CDR3 length is 12 residues. V lost 6 bases and J lost 4, with 10 bases in between. CDR1 and CDR2 from the germline V gene are WSHSY and SAAADI. The CDR3 DNA reads as TGCGCCAGCAGCCACCCCGGTTACGAGCAGTACTTC. Encoded protein: CASSHPGYEQYF.

This clone came up once. The V call is TRBV7-9, the J call TRBJ2-7; 10 nucleotides line up with TRBD1. CDR1 and CDR2 (germline): SEHNR, FQNEAQ (reference sequence). CDR3 length equals 13 residues. J gave up 7 bases and V 5 bases, and 5 bases lay outside the gene matches. The CDR3 DNA reads TGTGCCAGCAGCGCCGGACAGGGGGAGGAGCAGTACTTC. Translating it yields CASSAGQGEEQYF.